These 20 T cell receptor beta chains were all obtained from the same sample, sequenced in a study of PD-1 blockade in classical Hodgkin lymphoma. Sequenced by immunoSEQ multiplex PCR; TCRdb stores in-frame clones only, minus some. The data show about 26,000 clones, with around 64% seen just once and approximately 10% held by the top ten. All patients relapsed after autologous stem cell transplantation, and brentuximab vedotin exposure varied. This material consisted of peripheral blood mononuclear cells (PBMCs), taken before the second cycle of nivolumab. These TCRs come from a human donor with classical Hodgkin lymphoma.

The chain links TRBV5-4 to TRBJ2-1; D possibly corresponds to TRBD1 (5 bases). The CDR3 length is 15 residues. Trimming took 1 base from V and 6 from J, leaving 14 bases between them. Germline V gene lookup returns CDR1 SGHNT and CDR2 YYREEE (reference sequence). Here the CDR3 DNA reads TGTGCCAGCAGCTTGTATCAGGGTCTTAGCAATGAGCAGTTCTTC. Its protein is CASSLYQGLSNEQFF.

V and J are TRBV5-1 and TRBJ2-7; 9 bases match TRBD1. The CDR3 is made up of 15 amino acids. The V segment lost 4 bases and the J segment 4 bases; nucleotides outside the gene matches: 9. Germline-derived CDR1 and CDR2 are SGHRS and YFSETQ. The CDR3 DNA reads TGCGCCAGCAGCACTAGACAGGGGGGAACTTACGAGCAGTACTTC. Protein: CASSTRQGGTYEQYF.

The CDR3 DNA reads as TGTGCCAGCAGCTTAGAAACAGGGGGCTTATACGAGCAGTACTTC. Translating it yields CASSLETGGLYEQYF. This rearrangement joins TRBV7-9 to TRBJ2-7, with 9 bases fitting TRBD1. J was trimmed by 4 bases and V by 1 base; bases with no gene match: 5. The CDR3 contains 15 residues. Per germline, CDR1 SEHNR and CDR2 FQNEAQ (reference sequence).

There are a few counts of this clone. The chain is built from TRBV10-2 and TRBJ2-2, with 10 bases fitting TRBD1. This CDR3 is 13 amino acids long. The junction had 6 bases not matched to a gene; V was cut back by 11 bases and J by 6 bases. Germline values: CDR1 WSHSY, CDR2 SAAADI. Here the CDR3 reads CASEDRGAGELFF. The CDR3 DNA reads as TGCGCCTCCGAGGACAGGGGGGCCGGGGAGCTGTTTTTT.

The CDR3 sequence: CASSETSGGLWTQYF. The CDR3 nucleotides are TGTGCCAGCAGTGAGACTAGCGGGGGCCTGTGGACCCAGTACTTC. This chain connects TRBV28 to TRBJ2-5; 12 bases agree with TRBD2. V dropped 5 bases and J dropped 7; count of bases not matched to a gene: 8. Germline V gene sequence: CDR1 MDHEN, CDR2 SYDVKM. This CDR3 contains 15 residues.

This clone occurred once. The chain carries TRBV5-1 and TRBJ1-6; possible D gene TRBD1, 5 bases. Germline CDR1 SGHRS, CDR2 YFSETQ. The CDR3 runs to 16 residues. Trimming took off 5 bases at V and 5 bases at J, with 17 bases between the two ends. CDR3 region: CASSYVPGGDNSPLHF. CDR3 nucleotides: TGCGCCAGCAGTTACGTCCCGGGGGGGGATAATTCACCCCTCCACTTT.

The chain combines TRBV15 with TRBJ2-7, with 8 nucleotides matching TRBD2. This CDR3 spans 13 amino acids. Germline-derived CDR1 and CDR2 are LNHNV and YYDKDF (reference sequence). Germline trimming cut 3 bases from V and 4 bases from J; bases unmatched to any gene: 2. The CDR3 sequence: CATSSIAGYEQYF. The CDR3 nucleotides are TGTGCCACCAGCAGTATAGCGGGGTACGAGCAGTACTTC.

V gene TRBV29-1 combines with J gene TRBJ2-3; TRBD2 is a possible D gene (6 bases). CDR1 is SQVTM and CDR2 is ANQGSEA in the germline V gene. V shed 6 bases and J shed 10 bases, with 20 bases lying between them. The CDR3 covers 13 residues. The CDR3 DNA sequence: TGCAGCGTAGAAACCGGGAGCCCAGCGGCGCAGTATTTT. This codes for CSVETGSPAAQYF.

CDR3 amino acids: CASRTGTGGFATNEKLFF. The CDR3 DNA reads TGTGCCAGCCGCACCGGGACAGGGGGATTTGCAACTAATGAAAAACTGTTTTTT. V is TRBV21-1 and J is TRBJ1-4; the DNA was not used to check the table's D call, TRBD1. TRBV21-1 is a pseudogene. This CDR3 region has 18 residues.

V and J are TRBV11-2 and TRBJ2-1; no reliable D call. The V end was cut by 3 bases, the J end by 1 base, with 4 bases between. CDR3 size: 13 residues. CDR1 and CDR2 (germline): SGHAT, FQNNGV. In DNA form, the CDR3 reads TGTGCCAGCAGCTTTAGGTCCTACAATGAGCAGTTCTTC. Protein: CASSFRSYNEQFF.

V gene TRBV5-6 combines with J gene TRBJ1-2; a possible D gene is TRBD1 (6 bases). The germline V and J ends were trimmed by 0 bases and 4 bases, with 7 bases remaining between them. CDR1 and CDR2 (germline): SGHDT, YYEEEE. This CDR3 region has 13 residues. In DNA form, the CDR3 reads TGTGCCAGCAGCTTGGACAGGGCCTATGGCTACACCTTC. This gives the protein CASSLDRAYGYTF.

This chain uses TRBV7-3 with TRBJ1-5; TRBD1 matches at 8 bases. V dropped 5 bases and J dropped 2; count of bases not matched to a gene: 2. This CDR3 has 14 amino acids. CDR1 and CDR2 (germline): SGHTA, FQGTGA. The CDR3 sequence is CASSQDRGNQPQHF. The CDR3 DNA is TGTGCCAGCAGCCAGGACAGGGGCAATCAGCCCCAGCATTTT.

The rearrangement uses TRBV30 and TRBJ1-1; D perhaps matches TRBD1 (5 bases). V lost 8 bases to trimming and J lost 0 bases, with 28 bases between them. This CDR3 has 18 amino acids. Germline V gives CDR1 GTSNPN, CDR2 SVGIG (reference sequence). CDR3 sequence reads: CALGGVYENGKMNTEAFF. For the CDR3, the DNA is TGTGCCCTTGGGGGGGTCTATGAGAACGGTAAAATGAACACTGAAGCTTTCTTT.

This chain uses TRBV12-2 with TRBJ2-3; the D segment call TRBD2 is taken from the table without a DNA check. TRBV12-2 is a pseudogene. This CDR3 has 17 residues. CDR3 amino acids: CASRCGEGTSGTDTQYF. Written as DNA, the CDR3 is TGTGCAAGTCGCTGCGGGGAGGGGACTAGCGGCACAGATACGCAGTATTTT.

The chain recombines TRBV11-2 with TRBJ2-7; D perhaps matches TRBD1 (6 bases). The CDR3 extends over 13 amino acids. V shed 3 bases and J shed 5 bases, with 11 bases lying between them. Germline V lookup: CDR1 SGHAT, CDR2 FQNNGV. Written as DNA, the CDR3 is TGTGCCAGCAGCTTCATACAGGGTAACGAGCAGTACTTC. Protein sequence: CASSFIQGNEQYF.

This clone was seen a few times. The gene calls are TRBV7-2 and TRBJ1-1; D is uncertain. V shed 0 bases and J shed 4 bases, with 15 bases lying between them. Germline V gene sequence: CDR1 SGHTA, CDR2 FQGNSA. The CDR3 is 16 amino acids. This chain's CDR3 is CASSLAVVTVSTEAFF. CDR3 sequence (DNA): TGTGCCAGCAGCTTAGCTGTAGTCACAGTCAGCACTGAAGCTTTCTTT.

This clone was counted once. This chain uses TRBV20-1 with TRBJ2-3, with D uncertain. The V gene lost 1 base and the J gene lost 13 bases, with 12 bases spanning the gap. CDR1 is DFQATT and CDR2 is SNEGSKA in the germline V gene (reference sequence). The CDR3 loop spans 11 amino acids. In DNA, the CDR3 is TGCAGTGCTAGAGCAGAGGTAGCTGAGTATTTT. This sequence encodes CSARAEVAEYF.

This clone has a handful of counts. The chain's CDR3 is CASSLGPSTDTQYF. CDR3 DNA sequence: TGTGCCAGCAGCTTGGGGCCTAGCACAGATACGCAGTATTTT. The V gene is TRBV5-6, the J gene TRBJ2-3; D is unclear. The CDR3 totals 14 residues. Deletions cut 0 bases from V and 0 bases from J, with 5 bases between. The germline V gene encodes CDR1 SGHDT and CDR2 YYEEEE.

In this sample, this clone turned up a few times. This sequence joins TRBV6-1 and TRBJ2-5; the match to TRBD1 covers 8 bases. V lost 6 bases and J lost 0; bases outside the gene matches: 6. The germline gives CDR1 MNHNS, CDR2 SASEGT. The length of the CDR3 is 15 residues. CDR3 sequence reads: CASRMGTGNQETQYF. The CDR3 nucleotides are TGTGCCAGCAGGATGGGGACAGGCAACCAAGAGACCCAGTACTTC.

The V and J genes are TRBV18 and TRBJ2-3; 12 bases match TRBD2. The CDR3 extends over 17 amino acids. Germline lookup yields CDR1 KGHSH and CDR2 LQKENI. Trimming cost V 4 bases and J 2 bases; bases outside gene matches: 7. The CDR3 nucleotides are TGTGCCAGCTCACGCCGGACTAGCGGGGAGAACACAGATACGCAGTATTTT. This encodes CASSRRTSGENTDTQYF.